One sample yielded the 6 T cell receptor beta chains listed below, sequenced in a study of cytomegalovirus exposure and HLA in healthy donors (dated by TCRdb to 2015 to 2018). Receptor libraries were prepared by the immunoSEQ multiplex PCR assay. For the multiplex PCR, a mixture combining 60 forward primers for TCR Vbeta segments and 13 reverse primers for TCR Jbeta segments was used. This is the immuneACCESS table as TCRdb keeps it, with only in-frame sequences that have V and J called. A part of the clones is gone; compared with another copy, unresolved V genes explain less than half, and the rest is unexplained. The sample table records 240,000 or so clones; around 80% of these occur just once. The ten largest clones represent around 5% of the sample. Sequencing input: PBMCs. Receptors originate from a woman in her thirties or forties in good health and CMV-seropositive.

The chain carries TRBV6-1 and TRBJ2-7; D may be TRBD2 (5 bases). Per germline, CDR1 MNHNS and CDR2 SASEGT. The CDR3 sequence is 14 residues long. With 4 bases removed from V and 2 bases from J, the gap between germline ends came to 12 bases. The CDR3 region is CASSGNEGPYEQYF. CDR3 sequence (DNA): TGTGCCAGCAGTGGAAATGAGGGTCCCTACGAGCAGTACTTC.

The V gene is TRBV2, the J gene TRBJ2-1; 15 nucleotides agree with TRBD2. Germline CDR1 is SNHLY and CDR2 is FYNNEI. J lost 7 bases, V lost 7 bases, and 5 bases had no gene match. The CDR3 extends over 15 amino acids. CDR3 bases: TGTGCCAGCACTCGGACTAGCGGGGGGGGGAATGAGCAGTTCTTC. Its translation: CASTRTSGGGNEQFF.

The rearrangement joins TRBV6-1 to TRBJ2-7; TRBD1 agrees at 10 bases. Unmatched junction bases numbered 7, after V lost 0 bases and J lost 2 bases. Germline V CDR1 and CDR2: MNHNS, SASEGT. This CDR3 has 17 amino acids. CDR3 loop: CASSEARVGTGAYEQYF. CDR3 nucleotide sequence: TGTGCCAGCAGTGAAGCAAGGGTAGGGACAGGGGCCTACGAGCAGTACTTC.

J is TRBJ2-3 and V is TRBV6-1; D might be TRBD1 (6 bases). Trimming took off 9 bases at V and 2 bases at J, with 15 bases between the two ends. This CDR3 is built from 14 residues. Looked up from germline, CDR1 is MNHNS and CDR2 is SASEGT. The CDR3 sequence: CASDQDSHTDTQYF. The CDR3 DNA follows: TGTGCCAGTGACCAGGACAGTCACACAGATACGCAGTATTTT.

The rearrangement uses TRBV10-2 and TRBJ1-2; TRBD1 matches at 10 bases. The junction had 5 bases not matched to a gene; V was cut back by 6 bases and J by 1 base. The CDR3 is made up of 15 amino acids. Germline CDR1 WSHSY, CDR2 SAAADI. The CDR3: CASSLGDRGNYGYTF. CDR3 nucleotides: TGCGCCAGCAGCTTAGGGGACAGGGGTAACTATGGCTACACCTTC.

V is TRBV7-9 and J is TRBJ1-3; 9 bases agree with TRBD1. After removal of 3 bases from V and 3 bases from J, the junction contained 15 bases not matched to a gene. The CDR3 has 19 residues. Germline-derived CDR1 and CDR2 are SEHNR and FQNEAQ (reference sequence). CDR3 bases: TGTGCCAGCAGCTTCGGGACAGGGCAATCCGCCCCTATTGGAAACACCATATATTTT. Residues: CASSFGTGQSAPIGNTIYF.